This T cell receptor (beta chain) originates from a study of blood T cell repertoires in COVID-19. Study-wide background: Samples came from the United States, Italy and Spain, spanning acute and convalescent COVID-19.

Sequenced by immunoSEQ multiplex PCR; TCRdb stores in-frame clones only, minus some. The data show some 300,000 clones, about 87% seen once. Seattle enrolled patients during active infection and tracked them longitudinally. V was pared by 6 bases and J by 10 bases, with 15 bases between. There are 12 residues in the CDR3. CDR1 is SNHLY, CDR2 FYNNEI, per germline. The specimen was peripheral blood. The chain combines TRBV2 with TRBJ1-1; D gene uncertain. The receptor's source is a woman in her forties or fifties with COVID-19, enrolled during active disease. Here the CDR3 reads CASRSLVGGAFF. Written as DNA, the CDR3 is TGTGCCAGCAGATCTCTGGTGGGAGGAGCTTTCTTT.